This passage covers 26 T cell receptor beta chains from one sample sequenced in a study of blood T cell repertoires in COVID-19. Profiled with immunoSEQ multiplex PCR; TCRdb holds only in-frame clones, not every one. The sample lists 150,000 to 200,000 clones; 80% to 90% were seen once. Specimen: peripheral blood. The receptors here all came from a woman between 70 and 85 years old with COVID-19, enrolled during active disease.

The chain is built from TRBV13 and TRBJ2-1; 14 nucleotides align to TRBD2. The germline V gene encodes CDR1 PRHDT and CDR2 FYEKMQ (reference sequence). V trimming: 8 bases; J trimming: 6 bases; junction bases outside the gene matches: 6. The CDR3 has 15 amino acids. CDR3 amino acids: CASQKGLAGANEQFF. Here the CDR3 DNA reads TGTGCCAGCCAGAAGGGACTAGCGGGAGCCAATGAGCAGTTCTTC.

The rearrangement joins TRBV6-5 to TRBJ2-1; D uncertain. This CDR3 has 13 residues. V lost 5 bases and J lost 4, with 9 bases in between. Germline loops: CDR1 MNHEY, CDR2 SVGAGI. CDR3 nucleotide sequence: TGTGCCAGCAGTAGGCGACTGTACAATGAGCAGTTCTTC. Its protein is CASSRRLYNEQFF.

This chain connects TRBV6-5 to TRBJ1-6, with 9 bases lining up with TRBD1. Losses at the gene ends were 4 bases for V and 10 bases for J; bases not matched to a gene: 8. Germline assignment: CDR1 MNHEY and CDR2 SVGAGI. This CDR3 has 15 amino acids. The CDR3 sequence is CASSSDRGIGSPLHF. The CDR3 nucleotides read TGTGCCAGCAGTTCGGACAGGGGAATAGGATCACCCCTCCACTTT.

Here the CDR3 reads CASSLRLAGVAGELFF. CDR3 DNA: TGTGCCAGCAGCTTAAGGCTAGCGGGTGTGGCCGGGGAGCTGTTTTTT. The chain combines TRBV7-9 with TRBJ2-2; 8 nucleotides line up with TRBD2. Germline V gene data show CDR1 as SEHNR and CDR2 as FQNEAQ (reference sequence). The V gene end was trimmed by 2 bases and the J gene end by 6 bases; junction bases not matched to a gene: 8. The CDR3 is made up of 16 amino acids.

CDR3 bases: TGTGCCAGCTCAGGGACTAGCACCTCTGAGCAGTTCTTC. It yields the protein CASSGTSTSEQFF. The chain employs TRBV18 and TRBJ2-1; 9 nucleotides align to TRBD2. The germline V gene has CDR1 KGHSH and CDR2 LQKENI. The CDR3 consists of 13 residues. V shed 5 bases and J 9 bases; nucleotides not matched to a gene: 5.

CDR3 region: CAWSVQTSGPYEQYV. The CDR3 bases are TGTGCCTGGAGTGTACAAACTAGCGGGCCCTACGAGCAGTACGTC. V gene TRBV30 combines with J gene TRBJ2-7; 9 nucleotides match TRBD2. This CDR3 contains 15 residues. V was pared by 0 bases and J by 2 bases, with 5 bases of the junction left unmatched. Germline CDR1 reads GTSNPN; CDR2 reads SVGIG (reference sequence).

This rearrangement joins TRBV3-1 (or the pseudogene TRBV3-2) to TRBJ2-7; 7 bases align to TRBD2. Per the germline V gene, CDR1 is LGHDT and CDR2 is YNNKEL (reference sequence). V was clipped by 4 bases and J by 7 bases; unmatched bases: 7. The CDR3 is 13 residues long. CDR3 coding DNA: TGTGCCAGCAGCCGGTATGGGGAGGGAGAGCAGTACTTC. Its protein is CASSRYGEGEQYF.

This clone was observed a single time. The rearrangement uses TRBV27 and TRBJ2-2; D is possibly TRBD1 (6 bases). This CDR3 comprises 16 residues. V lost 5 bases, J lost 1 base, and 14 bases lay in between. In germline, CDR1 is MNHEY, CDR2 SMNVEV (reference sequence). In DNA form, the CDR3 reads TGTGCCAGCAGTCGGCCCGGGACACTGAACACCGGGGAGCTGTTTTTT. Amino acid sequence: CASSRPGTLNTGELFF.

The chain employs TRBV28 and TRBJ2-5; D gene uncertain. V shed 3 bases and J shed 5 bases, with 16 bases lying between them. The CDR3 contains 15 residues. Looked up from germline, CDR1 is MDHEN and CDR2 is SYDVKM. The CDR3 nucleotides read TGTGCCAGCAGTTTTGAGACATCTCAACGGGAGACCCAGTACTTC. This sequence encodes CASSFETSQRETQYF.

The chain has TRBV5-1 and TRBJ1-1; D is perhaps TRBD1 (6 bases). The CDR3 covers 15 residues. Per germline, CDR1 SGHRS and CDR2 YFSETQ. V was shortened by 3 bases and J by 6 bases, with 18 bases between the two germline ends. The CDR3 loop reads CASSSTGQFSPEAFF. CDR3 DNA sequence: TGCGCCAGCAGCTCTACCGGACAGTTCTCCCCTGAAGCTTTCTTT. Together with reference TRBV5-1 and TRBJ1-1, the CDR3 gives the full variable domain: KAGVTQTPRYLIKTRGQQVTLSCSPISGHRSVSWYQQTPGQGLQFLFEYFSETQRNKGNFPGRFSGRQFSNSRSEMNVSTLELGDSALYLCASSSTGQFSPEAFFGQGTRLTVV.

The chain links TRBV3-1 (or the pseudogene TRBV3-2) to TRBJ1-1; TRBD1 matches 7 bases. Trimming cost V 4 bases and J 7 bases; bases outside gene matches: 6. The CDR3 covers 13 residues. Germline V CDR1 and CDR2: LGHDT, YNNKEL (reference sequence). The CDR3 DNA reads as TGTGCCAGCAGCCGAGAGTGGACAGGTGAAGCTTTCTTT. Its translation: CASSREWTGEAFF.

The chain is built from TRBV19 and TRBJ1-1; D is unclear. This CDR3 has 15 amino acids. Trimming shortened V by 5 bases and J by 0 bases, and 13 bases separated the two germline ends. Germline V gives CDR1 LNHDA, CDR2 SQIVND (reference sequence). The CDR3 coding sequence is TGTGCCAGTAGTCATTCGGGTTTCATGAACACTGAAGCTTTCTTT. Translating gives CASSHSGFMNTEAFF.

The chain has TRBV11-3 and TRBJ2-1; the match to TRBD2 covers 7 bases. CDR3 length equals 16 residues. Per the germline V gene, CDR1 is SGHNT and CDR2 is YENEEA. J was trimmed by 1 base and V by 1 base; bases with no gene match: 4. Written as DNA, the CDR3 is TGTGCCAGCAGCTTAGTGACGGGGGGATCCTACAATGAGCAGTTCTTC. Amino acids: CASSLVTGGSYNEQFF.

This chain uses TRBV2 with TRBJ1-5; 10 nucleotides agree with TRBD1. Germline V gene sequence: CDR1 SNHLY, CDR2 FYNNEI. V gave up 1 base and J gave up 4 bases; unmatched junction bases: 7. The length of the CDR3 is 17 residues. Here the CDR3 DNA reads TGTGCCAGCAGTGAAGAGGGGACAGGGGAACCTAATCAGCCCCAGCATTTT. The encoded protein is CASSEEGTGEPNQPQHF.

This clone was recorded a few times. This chain joins TRBV28 and TRBJ1-4, with 9 bases fitting TRBD1. After removal of 6 bases from V and 7 bases from J, the junction contained 9 bases not matched to a gene. The CDR3 runs 15 residues. Germline V gene sequence: CDR1 MDHEN, CDR2 SYDVKM. The CDR3 coding sequence is TGTGCCAGCAGCTCTGTCGGGACAGGGAGTGAAAAACTGTTTTTT. This gives the protein CASSSVGTGSEKLFF.

CDR3 residues: CASSLGTVWGGADTQYF. CDR3 DNA: TGTGCCAGCAGCTTAGGAACCGTGTGGGGGGGCGCAGATACGCAGTATTTT. V is TRBV11-3 and J is TRBJ2-3; weak D call: TRBD2 (7 bases). CDR1 and CDR2 (germline): SGHNT, YENEEA. This CDR3 has 17 amino acids. V lost 1 base, J lost 4 bases, and 18 bases lay in between.

This clone showed up just a few times. The rearrangement joins TRBV2 to TRBJ1-2, with 10 positions matching TRBD1. Germline V gives CDR1 SNHLY, CDR2 FYNNEI. J lost 4 bases, V lost 4 bases, and 6 bases had no gene match. This CDR3 has 15 residues. CDR3: CASSAGTGAGYGYTF. For the CDR3, the DNA is TGTGCCAGCAGTGCCGGGACAGGGGCCGGCTATGGCTACACCTTC. Supplemented by reference TRBV2 and TRBJ1-2, the full variable domain reads EPEVTQTPSHQVTQMGQEVILRCVPISNHLYFYWYRQILGQKVEFLVSFYNNEISEKSEIFDDQFSVERPDGSNFTLKIRSTKLEDSAMYFCASSAGTGAGYGYTFGSGTRLTVV.

This chain uses TRBV12-5 with TRBJ2-6; the match to TRBD1 covers 9 bases. The CDR3 runs to 16 residues. V was clipped by 5 bases and J by 4 bases; unmatched bases: 6. Looked up from germline, CDR1 is LGHNT and CDR2 is FRNRAP. CDR3 residues: CASGPGTGTGANVLTF. The CDR3 DNA sequence: TGTGCTAGTGGTCCTGGGACAGGGACGGGGGCCAACGTCCTGACTTTC.

The CDR3 coding sequence is TGTGCCAGCGGGCACAGGGATGGGAACATTCAGTACTTC. Amino acid sequence: CASGHRDGNIQYF. The rearrangement uses TRBV6-5 and TRBJ2-4; D is perhaps TRBD1 (6 bases). V gave up 8 bases and J gave up 7 bases, with 15 bases separating them. The CDR3 has 13 amino acids. Germline-derived CDR1 and CDR2 are MNHEY and SVGAGI.

The chain combines TRBV7-2 with TRBJ2-1; D gene ambiguous. Germline CDR1 and CDR2: SGHTA and FQGNSA. V lost 7 bases and J 0 bases, leaving 13 bases between the germline ends. The CDR3 has 15 residues. CDR3 sequence reads: CASNKDSYSYNEQFF. The CDR3 coding sequence is TGTGCCAGCAACAAAGACTCCTACTCCTACAATGAGCAGTTCTTC.

This chain connects TRBV24-1 to TRBJ1-3; 11 nucleotides agree with TRBD1. J lost 9 bases, V lost 7 bases, and 7 bases had no gene match. CDR1 is KGHDR, CDR2 SFDVKD, per germline. The CDR3 has 14 amino acids. CDR3 residues: CATSASGTGGTIYF. CDR3 DNA: TGTGCCACCAGCGCCTCCGGGACAGGGGGCACCATATATTTT.

This clone occurred once. The CDR3 spells CASSEAGRASYEQYF. DNA of the CDR3: TGTGCCAGCAGTGAGGCCGGGAGGGCCTCCTACGAGCAGTACTTC. V usage is TRBV25-1 and J usage is TRBJ2-7; 8 positions match TRBD2. This CDR3 has 15 amino acids. V lost 3 bases and J lost 0; bases outside the gene matches: 4. The V gene's germline CDR1 is MGHDK and CDR2 SYGVNS.

This sequence joins TRBV7-9 and TRBJ2-4; D unclear. The CDR3 has 14 residues. Germline V lookup: CDR1 SEHNR, CDR2 FQNEAQ (reference sequence). Trimming took off 5 bases at V and 3 bases at J, with 11 bases between the two ends. CDR3 region: CASSSLRVKNIQYF. In DNA, the CDR3 is TGTGCCAGCAGCAGCCTGCGAGTCAAAAACATTCAGTACTTC. Looking up the rest from reference TRBV7-9 and TRBJ2-4 gives the full variable domain: DTGVSQNPRHKITKRGQNVTFRCDPISEHNRLYWYRQTLGQGPEFLTYFQNEAQLEKSRLLSDRFSAERPKGSFSTLEIQRTEQGDSAMYLCASSSLRVKNIQYFGAGTRLSVL.

The chain employs TRBV3-1 (or the pseudogene TRBV3-2) and TRBJ2-1; D possibly corresponds to TRBD1 (5 bases). V lost 0 bases and J 9 bases, leaving 15 bases between the germline ends. The CDR3 contains 15 residues. The germline V gene encodes CDR1 LGHDT and CDR2 YNNKEL (reference sequence). The CDR3 protein is CASSQEGRLTAEQFF. The DNA for the CDR3 is TGTGCCAGCAGCCAAGAGGGGCGCCTCACGGCTGAGCAGTTCTTC.

The J gene is TRBJ2-5, the V gene TRBV7-2, with D maybe TRBD2 (6 bases). Trimming removed 1 base at V and 0 bases at J, with 9 bases between. CDR3 length equals 15 residues. Germline-derived CDR1 and CDR2 are SGHTA and FQGNSA. CDR3 residues: CASSLGGKYQETQYF. The CDR3 region has the DNA TGTGCCAGCAGCTTAGGCGGGAAGTACCAAGAGACCCAGTACTTC. Variable domain in full (rest from reference TRBV7-2 and TRBJ2-5): GAGVSQSPSNKVTEKGKDVELRCDPISGHTALYWYRQSLGQGLEFLIYFQGNSAPDKSGLPSDRFSAERTGGSVSTLTIQRTQQEDSAVYLCASSLGGKYQETQYFGPGTRLLVL.

CDR3 DNA sequence: TGTGCCTGGAGACTCCGGGACAGGGGTCGGAAAGCTTTCTTT. Protein sequence: CAWRLRDRGRKAFF. The chain recombines TRBV30 with TRBJ1-1; TRBD1 matches at 10 bases. CDR1 is GTSNPN and CDR2 is SVGIG in the germline V gene (reference sequence). The CDR3 totals 14 residues. The V and J ends lost 3 bases and 9 bases, in that order; junction bases with no gene match: 10.